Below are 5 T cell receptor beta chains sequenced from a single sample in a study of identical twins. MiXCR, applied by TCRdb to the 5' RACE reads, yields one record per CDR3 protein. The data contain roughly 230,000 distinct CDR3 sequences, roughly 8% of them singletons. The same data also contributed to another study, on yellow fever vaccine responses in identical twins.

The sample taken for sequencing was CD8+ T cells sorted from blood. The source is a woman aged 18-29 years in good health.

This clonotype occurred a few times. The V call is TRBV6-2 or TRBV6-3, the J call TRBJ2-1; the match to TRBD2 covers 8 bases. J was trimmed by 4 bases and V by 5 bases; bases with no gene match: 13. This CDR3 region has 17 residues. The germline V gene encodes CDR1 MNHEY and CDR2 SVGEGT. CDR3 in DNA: TGTGCCAGCAGTGCCCTGCTTGGGACTAGAAATTACAATGAGCAGTTCTTC. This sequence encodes CASSALLGTRNYNEQFF.

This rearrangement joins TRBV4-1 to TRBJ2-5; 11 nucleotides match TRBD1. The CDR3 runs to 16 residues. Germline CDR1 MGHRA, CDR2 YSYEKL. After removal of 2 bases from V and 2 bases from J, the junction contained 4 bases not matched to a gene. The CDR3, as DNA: TGCGCCAGCAGCCAACGGACAGGGGGCCAGCAAGAGACCCAGTACTTC. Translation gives CASSQRTGGQQETQYF.

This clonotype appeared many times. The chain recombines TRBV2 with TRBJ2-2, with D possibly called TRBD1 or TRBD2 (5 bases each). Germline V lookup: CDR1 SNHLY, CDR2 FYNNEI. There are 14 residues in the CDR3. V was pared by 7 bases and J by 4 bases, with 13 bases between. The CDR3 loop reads CASTDRGSTGELFF. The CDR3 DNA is TGTGCCAGCACCGACAGAGGGAGCACCGGGGAGCTGTTTTTT.

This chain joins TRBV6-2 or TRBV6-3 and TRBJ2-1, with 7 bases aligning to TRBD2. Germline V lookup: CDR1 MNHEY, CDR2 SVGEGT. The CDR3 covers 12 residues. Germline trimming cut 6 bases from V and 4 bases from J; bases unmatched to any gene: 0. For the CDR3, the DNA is TGTGCCAGCAGACTAGCGTACAATGAGCAGTTCTTC. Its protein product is CASRLAYNEQFF.

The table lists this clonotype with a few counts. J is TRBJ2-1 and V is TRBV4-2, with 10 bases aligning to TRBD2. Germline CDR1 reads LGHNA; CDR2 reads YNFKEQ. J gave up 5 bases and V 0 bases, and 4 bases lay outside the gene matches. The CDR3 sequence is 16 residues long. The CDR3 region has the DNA TGTGCCAGCAGCCAAGATTTAGCGGGAGGCAACAATGAGCAGTTCTTC. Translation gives CASSQDLAGGNNEQFF.